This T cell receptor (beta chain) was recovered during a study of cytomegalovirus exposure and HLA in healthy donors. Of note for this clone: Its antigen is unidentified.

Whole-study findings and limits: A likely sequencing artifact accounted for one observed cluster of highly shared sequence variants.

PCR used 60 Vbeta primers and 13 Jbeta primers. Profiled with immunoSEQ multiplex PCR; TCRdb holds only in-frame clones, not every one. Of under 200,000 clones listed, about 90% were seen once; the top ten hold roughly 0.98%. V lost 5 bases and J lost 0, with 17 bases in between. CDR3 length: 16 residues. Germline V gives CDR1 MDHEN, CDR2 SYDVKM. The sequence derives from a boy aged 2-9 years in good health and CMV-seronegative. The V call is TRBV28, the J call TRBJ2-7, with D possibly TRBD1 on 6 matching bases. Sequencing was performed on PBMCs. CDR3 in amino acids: CASSLLTGTASYEQYF. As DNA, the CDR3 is TGTGCCAGCAGTCTTCTTACAGGGACCGCCTCCTACGAGCAGTACTTC.